This T cell receptor (beta chain) originates from a study of early T cells in non-severe SARS-CoV-2 infection. A few counts support this clonotype. The TCR library protocol attached unique molecular identifiers to the individual cDNA molecules. TCRdb passed the 5' RACE reads through MiXCR, listing each CDR3 protein once. The sample yields some 71,000 distinct CDR3 sequences, about a tenth seen once. Germline CDR1 and CDR2: SGHTA and FQGNSA. Trimming stripped 3 bases from V and 0 bases from J, with 6 bases between. The CDR3 is 15 amino acids. This receptor was taken from an adult who was a healthcare worker with PCR-confirmed SARS-CoV-2 infection or an uninfected control (not recorded which). This chain connects TRBV7-2 to TRBJ2-6; D gene ambiguous. The sequencing here drew on whole blood, taken at baseline. CDR3 in amino acids: CASSFNPSGANVLTF. The CDR3 DNA reads TGTGCCAGCAGCTTCAATCCCTCTGGGGCCAACGTCCTGACTTTC.